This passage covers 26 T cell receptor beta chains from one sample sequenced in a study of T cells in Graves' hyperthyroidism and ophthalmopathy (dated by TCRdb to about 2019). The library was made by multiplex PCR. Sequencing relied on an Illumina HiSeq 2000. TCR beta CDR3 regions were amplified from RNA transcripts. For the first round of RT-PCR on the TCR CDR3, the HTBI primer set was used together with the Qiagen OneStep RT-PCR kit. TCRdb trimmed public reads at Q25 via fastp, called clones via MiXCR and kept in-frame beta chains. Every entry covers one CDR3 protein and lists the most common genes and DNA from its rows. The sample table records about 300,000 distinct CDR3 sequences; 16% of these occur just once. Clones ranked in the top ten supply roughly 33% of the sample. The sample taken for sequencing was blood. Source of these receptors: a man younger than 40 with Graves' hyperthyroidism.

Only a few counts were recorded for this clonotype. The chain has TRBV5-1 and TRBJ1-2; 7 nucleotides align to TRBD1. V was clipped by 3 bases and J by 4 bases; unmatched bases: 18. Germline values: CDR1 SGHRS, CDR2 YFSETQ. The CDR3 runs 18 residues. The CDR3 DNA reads TGCGCCAGCAGCTCCGAACCCGGGACAGCGAAATACCTCTATGGCTACACCTTC. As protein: CASSSEPGTAKYLYGYTF.

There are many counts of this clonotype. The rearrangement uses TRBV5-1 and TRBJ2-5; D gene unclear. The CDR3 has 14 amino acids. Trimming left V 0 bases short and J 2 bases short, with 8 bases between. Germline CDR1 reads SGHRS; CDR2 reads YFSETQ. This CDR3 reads CASSLGAIQETQYF. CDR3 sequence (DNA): TGCGCCAGCAGCTTGGGGGCTATTCAAGAGACCCAGTACTTC.

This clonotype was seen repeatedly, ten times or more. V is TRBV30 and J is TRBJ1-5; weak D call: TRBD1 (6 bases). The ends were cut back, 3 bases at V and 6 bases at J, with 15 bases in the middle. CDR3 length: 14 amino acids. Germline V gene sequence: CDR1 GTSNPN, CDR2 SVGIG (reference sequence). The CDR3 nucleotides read TGTGCCTGGAGCATAACGGGGGGCACTCAGCCCCAGCATTTT. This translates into CAWSITGGTQPQHF. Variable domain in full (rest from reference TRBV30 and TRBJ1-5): SQTIHQWPATLVQPVGSPLSLECTVEGTSNPNLYWYRQAAGRGLQLLFYSVGIGQISSEVPQNLSASRPQDRQFILSSKKLLLSDSGFYLCAWSITGGTQPQHFGDGTRLSIL.

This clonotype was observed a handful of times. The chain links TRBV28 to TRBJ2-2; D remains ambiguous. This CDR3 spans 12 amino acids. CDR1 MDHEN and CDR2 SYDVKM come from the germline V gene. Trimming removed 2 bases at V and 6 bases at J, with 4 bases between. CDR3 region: CASSLMAGELFF. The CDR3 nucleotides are TGTGCCAGCAGTTTAATGGCCGGGGAGCTGTTTTTT.

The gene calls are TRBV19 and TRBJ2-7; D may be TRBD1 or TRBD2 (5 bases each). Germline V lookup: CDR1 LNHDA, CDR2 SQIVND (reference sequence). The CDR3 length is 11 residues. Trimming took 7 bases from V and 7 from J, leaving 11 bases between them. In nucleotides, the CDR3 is TGTGCCAGTACTAATGGGGGAGAGCAGTACTTC. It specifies CASTNGGEQYF. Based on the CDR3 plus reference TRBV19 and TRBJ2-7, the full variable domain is DGGITQSPKYLFRKEGQNVTLSCEQNLNHDAMYWYRQDPGQGLRLIYYSQIVNDFQKGDIAEGYSVSREKKESFPLTVTSAQKNPTAFYLCASTNGGEQYFGPGTRLTVT.

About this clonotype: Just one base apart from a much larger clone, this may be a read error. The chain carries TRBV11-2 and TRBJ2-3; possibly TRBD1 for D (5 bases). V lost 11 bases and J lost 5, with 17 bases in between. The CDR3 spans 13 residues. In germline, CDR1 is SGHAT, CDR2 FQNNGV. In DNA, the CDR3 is TGTGCCGACAGCTTCTTGCAGCGAGATACGCAGTATTTT. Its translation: CADSFLQRDTQYF.

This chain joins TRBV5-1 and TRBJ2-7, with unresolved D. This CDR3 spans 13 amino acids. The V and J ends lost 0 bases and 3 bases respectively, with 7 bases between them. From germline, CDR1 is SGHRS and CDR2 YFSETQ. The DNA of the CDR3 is TGCGCCAGCAGCTTGGATACGATCTACGAGCAGTACTTC. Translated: CASSLDTIYEQYF.

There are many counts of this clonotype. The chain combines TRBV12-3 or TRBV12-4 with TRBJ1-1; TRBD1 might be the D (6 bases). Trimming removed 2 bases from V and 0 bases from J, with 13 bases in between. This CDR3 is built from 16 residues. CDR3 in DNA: TGTGCCAGCAGTTTACAGGGGTGGAGGATGAACACTGAAGCTTTCTTT. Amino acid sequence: CASSLQGWRMNTEAFF.

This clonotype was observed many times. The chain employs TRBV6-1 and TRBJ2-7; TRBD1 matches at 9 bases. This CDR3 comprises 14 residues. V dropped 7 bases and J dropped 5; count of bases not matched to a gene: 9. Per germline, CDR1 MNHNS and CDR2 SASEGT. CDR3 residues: CASTQQGALDEQYF. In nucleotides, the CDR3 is TGTGCCAGCACCCAACAGGGGGCTCTCGACGAGCAGTACTTC.

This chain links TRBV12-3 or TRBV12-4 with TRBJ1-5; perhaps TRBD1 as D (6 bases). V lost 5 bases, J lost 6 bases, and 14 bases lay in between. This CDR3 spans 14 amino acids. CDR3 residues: CASSGAGEGQPQHF. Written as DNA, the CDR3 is TGTGCCAGCAGTGGGGCAGGGGAAGGTCAGCCCCAGCATTTT.

The CDR3 is CSARSRGLNIQYF. In nucleotides, the CDR3 is TGCAGTGCTAGAAGCCGGGGTTTAAACATTCAGTACTTC. J is TRBJ2-4 and V is TRBV20-1; TRBD2 is a possible D gene (5 bases). Germline loops: CDR1 DFQATT, CDR2 SNEGSKA (reference sequence). The CDR3 sequence is 13 residues long. Trimming stripped 2 bases from V and 6 bases from J, with 11 bases between.

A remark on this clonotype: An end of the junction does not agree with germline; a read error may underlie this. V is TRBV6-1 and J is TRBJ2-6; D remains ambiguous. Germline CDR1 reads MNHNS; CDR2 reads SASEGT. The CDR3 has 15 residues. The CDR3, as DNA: TGTGCCAGCAGGGACCGAAACTCTGAGGCCAACGTCCTGACTTTC. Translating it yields CASRDRNSEANVLTF.

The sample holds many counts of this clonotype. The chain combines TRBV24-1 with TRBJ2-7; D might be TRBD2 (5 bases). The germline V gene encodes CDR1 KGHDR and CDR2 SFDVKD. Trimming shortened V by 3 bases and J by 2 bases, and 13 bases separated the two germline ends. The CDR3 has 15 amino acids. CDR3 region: CATSDVRTGTYEQYF. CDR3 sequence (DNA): TGTGCCACCAGTGATGTGCGGACTGGAACCTACGAGCAGTACTTC.

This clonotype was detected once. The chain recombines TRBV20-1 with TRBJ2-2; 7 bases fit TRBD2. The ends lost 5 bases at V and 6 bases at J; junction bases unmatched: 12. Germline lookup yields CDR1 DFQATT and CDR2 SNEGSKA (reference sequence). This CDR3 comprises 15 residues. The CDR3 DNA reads TGCAGTGCTTTCTCGGTGGGAGGGCCTTCCGGGGAGCTGTTTTTT. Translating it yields CSAFSVGGPSGELFF.

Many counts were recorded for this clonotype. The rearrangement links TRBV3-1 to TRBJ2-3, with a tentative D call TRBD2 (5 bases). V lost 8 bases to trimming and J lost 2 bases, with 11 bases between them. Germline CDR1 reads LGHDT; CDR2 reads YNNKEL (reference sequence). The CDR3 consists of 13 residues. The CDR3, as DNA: TGTGCCAGCGAGGGTTTTCTCACAGATACGCAGTATTTT. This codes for CASEGFLTDTQYF.

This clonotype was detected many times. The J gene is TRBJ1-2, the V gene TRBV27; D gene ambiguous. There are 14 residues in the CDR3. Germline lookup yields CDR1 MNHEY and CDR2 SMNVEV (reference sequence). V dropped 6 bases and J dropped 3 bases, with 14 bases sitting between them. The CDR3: CASSPIPLYYGYTF. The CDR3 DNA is TGTGCCAGCAGCCCCATCCCCCTCTACTATGGCTACACCTTC.

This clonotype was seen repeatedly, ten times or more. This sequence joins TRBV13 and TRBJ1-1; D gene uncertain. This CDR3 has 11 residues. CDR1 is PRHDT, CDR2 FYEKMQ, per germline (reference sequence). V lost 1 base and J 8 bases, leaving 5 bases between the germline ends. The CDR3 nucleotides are TGTGCCAGCAGCTTAGCGGAAGAAGCTTTCTTT. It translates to CASSLAEEAFF.

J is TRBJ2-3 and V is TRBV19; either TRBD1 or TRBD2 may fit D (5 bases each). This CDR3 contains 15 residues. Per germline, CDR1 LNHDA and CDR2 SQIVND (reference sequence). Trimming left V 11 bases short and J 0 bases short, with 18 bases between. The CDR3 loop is CAPQPGTLSTDTQYF. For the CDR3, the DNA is TGTGCCCCCCAACCCGGGACGCTTAGCACAGATACGCAGTATTTT.

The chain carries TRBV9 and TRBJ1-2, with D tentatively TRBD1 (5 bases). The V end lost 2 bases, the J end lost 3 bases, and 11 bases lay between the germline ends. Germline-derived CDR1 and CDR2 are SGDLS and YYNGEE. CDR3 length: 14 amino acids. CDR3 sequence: CASSVAGYHYGYTF. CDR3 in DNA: TGTGCCAGCAGCGTGGCAGGGTACCACTATGGCTACACCTTC.

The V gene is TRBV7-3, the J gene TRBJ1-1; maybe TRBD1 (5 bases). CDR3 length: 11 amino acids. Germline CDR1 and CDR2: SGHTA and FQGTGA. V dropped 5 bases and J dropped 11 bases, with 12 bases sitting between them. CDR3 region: CASSPGRGAFF. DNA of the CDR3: TGTGCCAGCAGCCCGGGACGTGGGGCTTTCTTT.

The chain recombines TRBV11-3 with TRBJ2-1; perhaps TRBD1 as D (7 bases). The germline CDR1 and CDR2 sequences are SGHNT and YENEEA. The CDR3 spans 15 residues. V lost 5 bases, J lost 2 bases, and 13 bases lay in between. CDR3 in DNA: TGTGCCAGCAGCCCCAGGGGGGTCCCCTACAATGAGCAGTTCTTC. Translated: CASSPRGVPYNEQFF.

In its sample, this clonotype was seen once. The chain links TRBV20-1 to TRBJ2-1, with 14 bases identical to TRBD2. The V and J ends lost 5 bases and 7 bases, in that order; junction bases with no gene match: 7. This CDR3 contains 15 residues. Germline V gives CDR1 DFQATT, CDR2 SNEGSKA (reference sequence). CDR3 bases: TGCAGTGCTGGAGGACGGACTAGCGGGAGGAATGAGCAGTTCTTC. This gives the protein CSAGGRTSGRNEQFF.

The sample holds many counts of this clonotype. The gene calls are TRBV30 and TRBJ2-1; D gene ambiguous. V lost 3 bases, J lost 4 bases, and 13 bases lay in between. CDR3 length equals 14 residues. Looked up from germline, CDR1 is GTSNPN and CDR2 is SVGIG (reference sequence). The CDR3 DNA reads TGTGCCTGGAGAAGTCGGCTGGATTACAATGAGCAGTTCTTC. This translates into CAWRSRLDYNEQFF.

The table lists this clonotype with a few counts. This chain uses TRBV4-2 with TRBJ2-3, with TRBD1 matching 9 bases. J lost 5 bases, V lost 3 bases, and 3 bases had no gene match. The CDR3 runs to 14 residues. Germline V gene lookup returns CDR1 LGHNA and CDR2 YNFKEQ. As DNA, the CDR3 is TGTGCCAGCAGCCATGGGACAGGGATAGATACGCAGTATTTT. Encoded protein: CASSHGTGIDTQYF.

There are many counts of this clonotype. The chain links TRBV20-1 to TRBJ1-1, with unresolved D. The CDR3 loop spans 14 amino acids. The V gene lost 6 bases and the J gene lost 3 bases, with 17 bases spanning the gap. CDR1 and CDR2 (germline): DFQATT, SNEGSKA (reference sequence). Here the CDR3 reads CSASNAQSYTEAFF. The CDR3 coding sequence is TGCAGTGCCTCCAACGCGCAGTCATACACTGAAGCTTTCTTT.

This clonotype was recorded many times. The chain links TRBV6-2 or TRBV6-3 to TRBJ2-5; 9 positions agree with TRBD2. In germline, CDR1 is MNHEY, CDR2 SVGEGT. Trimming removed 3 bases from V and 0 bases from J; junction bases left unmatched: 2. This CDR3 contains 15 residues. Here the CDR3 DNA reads TGTGCCAGCAGTTATCTAGCGGGGAACCAAGAGACCCAGTACTTC. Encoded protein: CASSYLAGNQETQYF.